These T cell receptor beta chains were read from a single sample in a study of cytomegalovirus exposure and HLA in healthy donors. Repertoires were generated with immunoSEQ multiplex PCR, while TCRdb's copy carries only in-frame clones and drops some. The sample holds about 140,000 clones; 70% to 85% are singletons and the top ten take 25% to 30%. Material: PBMCs. These receptors were collected from a young man in good health and CMV-seropositive. Both conserved end residues are part of each CDR3. The D gene is left open where the match is weak. Only some rows state a clone size, as once, few, many or a class for expanded clones.

TRBJ2-5 . TRBD2 TRBV10-3 TGTGCCATCAGTTCCAGACTAGCGGGGGAACAAGAGACCCAGTACTTC CAISSRLAGEQETQYF
TRBJ2-5 . . TRBV28 TGTGCCAGCAGTTCCCTGGGGTCAGGGTTCAGGCAAGAGACCCAGTACTTC CASSSLGSGFRQETQYF
TRBJ1-1 . TRBD1 TRBV7-2 TGTGCCAGCAGCTCAACAGGGGTTGAAGCTTTCTTT CASSSTGVEAFF
TRBJ1-2 . . TRBV7-2 TGTGCCAGCAGCTTAGTGGTCTCCCAGGGCTATGGCTACACCTTC CASSLVVSQGYGYTF
TRBJ1-1 . TRBD1 TRBV6-1 TGTGCCAGCAGTGCATGGGACAGCCGGAACACTGAAGCTTTCTTT CASSAWDSRNTEAFF
TRBJ2-2 few TRBD2 TRBV4-3 TGCGCCAGCAGCCAAGCTAGCGGGAACACCGGGGAGCTGTTTTTT CASSQASGNTGELFF
TRBJ1-2 . TRBD1 TRBV11-2 TGTGCCAGCACCCAGACAGGGGGCGTCCATGGCTACACCTTC CASTQTGGVHGYTF
TRBJ2-7 . . TRBV5-1 TGCGCCAGCGCCGTCCTGCAGGGAGGCGAGCAGTACTTC CASAVLQGGEQYF
TRBJ2-1 . TRBD1 TRBV9 TGTGCCAGCAGCCTTAGAGGGGACAGGGGTAAAAATGAGCAGTTCTTC CASSLRGDRGKNEQFF
TRBJ1-2 . . TRBV4-2 TGTGCCAGCAGCCCCAGGGACTATGGCTACACCTTC CASSPRDYGYTF
TRBJ1-1 few . TRBV25-1 TGTGCCAGCCTACCTGGGGGGGGCAAGATGGTAGCTTTCTTT CASLPGGGKMVAFF
TRBJ2-3 . . TRBV19 TGTGCCAGTAGTAACCCGCGGGGGCTCACAGATACGCAGTATTTT CASSNPRGLTDTQYF
TRBJ2-2 once TRBD1 TRBV6-5 TGTGCCAGCAGTTACGGGACAGGGGGCACCGGGGAGCTGTTTTTT CASSYGTGGTGELFF
TRBJ1-4 . . TRBV27 TGTGCCAGCAGTTTAATCGTCTCGAGTGAAAAACTGTTTTTT CASSLIVSSEKLFF
TRBJ2-7 . . TRBV5-6 TGTGCCAGCAGCTTGGTTAGCCGTTACGAGCAGTACTTC CASSLVSRYEQYF
TRBJ1-1 . TRBD1 TRBV7-6 TGTGCCAGCAGCTTAGGACAGGGGGTTGAGACTGAAGCTTTCTTT CASSLGQGVETEAFF
TRBJ1-2 . . TRBV5-4 TGTGCCAGCAGCTTGCCCCGACAGGATGGTGGCTACACCTTC CASSLPRQDGGYTF
TRBJ2-5 . . TRBV9 TGTGCCAGCAGCGTAGTGGCTAGCGAGGGGACCCAGTACTTC CASSVVASEGTQYF
TRBJ2-1 few . TRBV14 TGTGCCAGCAGCCAAGTAAGGAGCTCCTACAATGAGCAGTTCTTC CASSQVRSSYNEQFF
TRBJ1-2 . TRBD1 TRBV29-1 TGCAGCGTTGAGCGCTCCGGGACAGCCTATGGCTACACCTTC CSVERSGTAYGYTF
TRBJ2-5 . . TRBV7-9 TGTGCCACCAAGACAGGCCAAGAGACCCAGTACTTC CATKTGQETQYF
TRBJ1-1 . . TRBV28 TGTGCCAGCAGAGTACAGACCTTCTTGAACACTGAAGCTTTCTTT CASRVQTFLNTEAFF
TRBJ2-3 . . TRBV6-6 TGTGCCAGCAGATCCTCCGATACGCAGTATTTT CASRSSDTQYF
TRBJ2-5 . . TRBV7-6 TGTGCCAGCAGCTTAGCAACGGCGGGGGAGACCCAGTACTTC CASSLATAGETQYF
TRBJ2-7 . TRBD2 TRBV7-3 TGTGCCAGCAGCTTGGTGTCTAGCGGGCCCGCTGAGCAGTACTTC CASSLVSSGPAEQYF
TRBJ1-2 many . TRBV7-2 TGTGCCAGCAGTTTTTCCATCCCCCGGGGAGTGGGTGGCTACACCTTC CASSFSIPRGVGGYTF
TRBJ2-6 . TRBD1 TRBV7-3 TGTGCCAGCAGCCTTCAGGGGGCGTCTGGGGCCAACGTCCTGACTTTC CASSLQGASGANVLTF
TRBJ2-5 few . TRBV6-1 TGTGCCAGCAGTGAAGGGGATAGCGTCGAGACCCAGTACTTC CASSEGDSVETQYF
TRBJ2-7 many . TRBV11-2 TGTGCCAGCAGCATCTCTACAGGGTTCTCTGAGCAGTACTTC CASSISTGFSEQYF
TRBJ2-1 . TRBD2 TRBV12-5 TGTGCTAGTGGTTTATCTTTAGCGGGAGGGCAGAATGAGCAGTTCTTC CASGLSLAGGQNEQFF
TRBJ2-7 few TRBD2 TRBV5-4 TGTGCCAGCAGAACCGGGACTAGCGGGAGGCCGGGTGAGCAGTACTTC CASRTGTSGRPGEQYF
TRBJ1-4 . TRBD1 TRBV5-1 TGCGCCAGCAGCATCGGACAGGAGGGTTACAATGAAAAACTGTTTTTT CASSIGQEGYNEKLFF
TRBJ2-5 . . TRBV9 TGTGCCAGCTCGATCTCCGGGACTCTCCAAGAGACCCAGTACTTC CASSISGTLQETQYF
TRBJ2-3 . TRBD1 TRBV5-1 TGCGCCAGCAGTTTTACCGGGACAGGGATACCAGATACGCAGTATTTT CASSFTGTGIPDTQYF
TRBJ1-6 . . TRBV7-9 TGTGCCAGCAGCTTAGATGGGGGGGCCGGCTCACCCCTCCACTTT CASSLDGGAGSPLHF
TRBJ2-7 . TRBD1 TRBV29-1 TGCAGCGTTGAGAAGTCAGGGGGCTACGAGCAGTACTTC CSVEKSGGYEQYF